The 6 T cell receptor beta chains in this list originate from one sample, sequenced in a study of cytomegalovirus exposure and HLA in healthy donors. The PCR used 60 Vbeta and 13 Jbeta primers. The method was immunoSEQ multiplex PCR; TCRdb's version includes in-frame clones alone and lacks a portion of them. The table includes 55,000 to 70,000 clones, approximately 78% detected once. The sample consisted of PBMCs. The source is a man aged 18 to 29 in good health and CMV-seropositive.

V is TRBV30 and J is TRBJ1-1; maybe TRBD1 (5 bases). Germline V gene data show CDR1 as GTSNPN and CDR2 as SVGIG (reference sequence). Trimming stripped 4 bases from V and 0 bases from J, with 6 bases between. This CDR3 has 12 amino acids. The CDR3: CAWNRLNTEAFF. CDR3 coding DNA: TGTGCCTGGAACAGGCTGAACACTGAAGCTTTCTTT.

The CDR3 DNA reads TGTGCCAGCAGTTTGAGGACTAGCGGTTACGAGCAGTACTTC. It translates to CASSLRTSGYEQYF. The chain couples TRBV6-5 to TRBJ2-7; 10 bases are shared with TRBD2. Germline CDR1 reads MNHEY; CDR2 reads SVGAGI. The CDR3 sequence is 14 residues long. Trimming removed 4 bases from V and 4 bases from J; junction bases left unmatched: 4.

V and J are TRBV30 and TRBJ1-5; D is uncertain. The V gene lost 2 bases and the J gene lost 2 bases, with 16 bases spanning the gap. Looked up from germline, CDR1 is GTSNPN and CDR2 is SVGIG (reference sequence). The CDR3 sequence is 16 residues long. The CDR3 DNA follows: TGTGCCTGGAGTCCCGCGGGAGTAATGGGCAATCAGCCCCAGCATTTT. This gives the protein CAWSPAGVMGNQPQHF.

To note about this clone: The identical CDR3 is also encoded by other nucleotide sequences in the sample. This chain links TRBV30 with TRBJ1-2, with 7 bases aligning to TRBD1. This CDR3 is 13 amino acids long. Germline V gene data show CDR1 as GTSNPN and CDR2 as SVGIG (reference sequence). V trimming: 0 bases; J trimming: 8 bases; junction bases outside the gene matches: 6. CDR3 DNA: TGTGCCTGGAGTGTACGGGCAGGGGGAGGCTACACCTTC. Protein: CAWSVRAGGGYTF.

The chain recombines TRBV29-1 with TRBJ1-1; D not certain. The CDR3 runs to 13 residues. The V gene lost 3 bases and the J gene lost 4 bases, with 12 bases spanning the gap. The germline gives CDR1 SQVTM, CDR2 ANQGSEA. CDR3 loop: CSVERAGGTEAFF. The CDR3 region has the DNA TGCAGCGTTGAGAGGGCAGGCGGCACTGAAGCTTTCTTT.

This chain connects TRBV10-3 to TRBJ2-1, with TRBD2 matching 9 bases. The V gene end was trimmed by 0 bases and the J gene end by 1 base; junction bases not matched to a gene: 1. In germline, CDR1 is ENHRY, CDR2 SYGVKD. This CDR3 has 16 residues. The DNA for the CDR3 is TGTGCCATCAGTGAGTCGCTAGCGGGGTCCTACAATGAGCAGTTCTTC. It encodes CAISESLAGSYNEQFF.